This paragraph reports one TCR beta chain. This entry is derived from a study of blood T cells in healthy people across ages. The authors ran a second PCR of roughly 6 to 11 cycles using a sample-barcoded 5' primer and a J-beta primer mix. TCRdb re-analysed the 5' RACE reads in MiXCR, keeping a single row per CDR3 protein. The table includes under 700,000 distinct CDR3 sequences, more than 20% detected once. The donors, healthy Caucasians from Russia, were aged roughly 6 to 90. These data were likewise used in another study, on T cells of mothers and their children. That paper notes: Nine systemically healthy Caucasian donors: three mothers, six children.

The sample comprised blood. This clonotype was sampled from a boy aged 5-17 years in good health.

The DNA of the CDR3 is TGTGCCAGCAGCCAAACAACCCGCGGAAGGGGTGAGACCCAGTACTTC. Amino acid sequence: CASSQTTRGRGETQYF. This rearrangement joins TRBV7-9 to TRBJ2-5; TRBD1 is a possible D gene (5 bases). Per the germline V gene, CDR1 is SEHNR and CDR2 is FQNEAQ (reference sequence). The CDR3 extends over 16 amino acids. V was trimmed by 5 bases and J by 5 bases, leaving 21 bases between them. The variable domain in full, with the rest retrieved from reference TRBV7-9 and TRBJ2-5, is DTGVSQNPRHKITKRGQNVTFRCDPISEHNRLYWYRQTLGQGPEFLTYFQNEAQLEKSRLLSDRFSAERPKGSFSTLEIQRTEQGDSAMYLCASSQTTRGRGETQYFGPGTRLLVL.